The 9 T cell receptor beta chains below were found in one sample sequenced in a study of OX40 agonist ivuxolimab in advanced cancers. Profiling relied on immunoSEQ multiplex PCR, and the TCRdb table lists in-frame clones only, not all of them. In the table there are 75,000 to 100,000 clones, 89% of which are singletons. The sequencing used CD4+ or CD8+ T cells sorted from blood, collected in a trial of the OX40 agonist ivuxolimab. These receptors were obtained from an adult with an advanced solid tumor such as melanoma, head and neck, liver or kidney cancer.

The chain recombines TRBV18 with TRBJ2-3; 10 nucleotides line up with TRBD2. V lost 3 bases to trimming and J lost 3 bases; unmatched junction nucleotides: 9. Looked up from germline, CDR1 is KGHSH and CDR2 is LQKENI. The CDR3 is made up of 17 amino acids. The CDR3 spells CASSPRTIAGGTDTQYF. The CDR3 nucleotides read TGTGCCAGCTCACCGCGGACTATAGCGGGAGGTACAGATACGCAGTATTTT.

The CDR3 DNA is TGTGCCAGTAGTAACTCCGAAGATTACACCGGGGAGCTGTTTTTT. Amino acid sequence: CASSNSEDYTGELFF. The chain is built from TRBV19 and TRBJ2-2; D is unresolved. This CDR3 region has 15 residues. V lost 4 bases and J 3 bases, leaving 12 bases between the germline ends. The germline gives CDR1 LNHDA, CDR2 SQIVND (reference sequence). Variable domain in full (rest from reference TRBV19 and TRBJ2-2): DGGITQSPKYLFRKEGQNVTLSCEQNLNHDAMYWYRQDPGQGLRLIYYSQIVNDFQKGDIAEGYSVSREKKESFPLTVTSAQKNPTAFYLCASSNSEDYTGELFFGEGSRLTVL.

The CDR3, as DNA: TGTGCCAGCCTCACCTCCGGGACAGAGAACACTGAAGCTTTCTTT. It codes for CASLTSGTENTEAFF. The rearrangement links TRBV28 to TRBJ1-1; 7 positions agree with TRBD1. CDR1 is MDHEN and CDR2 is SYDVKM in the germline V gene. This CDR3 spans 15 amino acids. The trim removed 8 bases at V and 1 base at J, leaving 10 bases unmatched.

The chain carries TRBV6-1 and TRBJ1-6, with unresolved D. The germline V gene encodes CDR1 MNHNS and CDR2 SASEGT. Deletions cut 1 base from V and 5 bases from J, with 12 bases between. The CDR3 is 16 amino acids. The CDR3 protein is CASSEGWGWDNSPLHF. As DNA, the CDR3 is TGTGCCAGCAGTGAAGGATGGGGATGGGATAATTCACCCCTCCACTTT.

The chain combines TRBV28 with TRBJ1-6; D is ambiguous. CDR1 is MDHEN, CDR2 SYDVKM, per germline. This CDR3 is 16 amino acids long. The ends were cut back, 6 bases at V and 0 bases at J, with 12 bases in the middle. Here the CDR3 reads CASRAGFSSYNSPLHF. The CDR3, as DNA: TGTGCCAGCAGAGCGGGCTTTAGCTCCTATAATTCACCCCTCCACTTT.

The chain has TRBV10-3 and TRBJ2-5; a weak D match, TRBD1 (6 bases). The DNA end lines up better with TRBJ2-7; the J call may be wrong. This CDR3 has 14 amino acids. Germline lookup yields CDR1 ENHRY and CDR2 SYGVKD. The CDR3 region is CATKRVAGAYEQYF. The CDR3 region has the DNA TGTGCCACCAAACGGGTGGCAGGGGCCTACGAGCAGTACTTC.

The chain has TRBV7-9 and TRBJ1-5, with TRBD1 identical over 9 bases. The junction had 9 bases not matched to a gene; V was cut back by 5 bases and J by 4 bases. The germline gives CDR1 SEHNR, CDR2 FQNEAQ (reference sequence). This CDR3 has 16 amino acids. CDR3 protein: CASSPQGQGTNQPQHF. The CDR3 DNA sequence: TGTGCCAGCAGCCCGCAAGGACAGGGGACTAATCAGCCCCAGCATTTT.

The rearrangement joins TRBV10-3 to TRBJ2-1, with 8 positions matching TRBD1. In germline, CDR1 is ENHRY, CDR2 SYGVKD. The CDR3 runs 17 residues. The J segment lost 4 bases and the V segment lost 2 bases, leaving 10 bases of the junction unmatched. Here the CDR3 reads CAISETLRGQDYNEQFF. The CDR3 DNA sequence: TGTGCCATCAGTGAGACCCTCAGGGGACAGGATTACAATGAGCAGTTCTTC.

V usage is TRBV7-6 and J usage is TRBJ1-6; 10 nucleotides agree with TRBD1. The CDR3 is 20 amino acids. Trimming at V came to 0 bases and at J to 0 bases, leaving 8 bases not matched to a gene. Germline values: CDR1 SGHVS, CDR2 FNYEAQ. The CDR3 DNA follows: TGTGCCAGCAGCTTAGCCCTACGACAGGGGGCGAGCTCCTATAATTCACCCCTCCACTTT. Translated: CASSLALRQGASSYNSPLHF.